The T cell receptor beta chain described here comes from a study of blood T cell repertoires in COVID-19 (dated by TCRdb to 2018 to 2021). About the investigation overall: Collaborator samples came from the United States, Italy and Spain and covered acute and convalescent phases of COVID-19. The prospective study material was composed of cDNA or gDNA derived from T cells, B-cell-depleted T cells, or PBMCs. Subjects who had been exposed to COVID-19, were actively infected with it, or had recovered from it provided the deeply sampled blood TCRbeta repertoires that made up the dataset. A freely available public database, intended as a resource for researchers studying the immune response to SARS-CoV-2, is where the repertoires were released. Samples came from the ongoing ImmuneRACE study (first 160 participants) plus 1,254 subjects from 6 global collaborators. Nearly every sample came with metadata listing a de-identified subject ID, COVID-19 status, age in years and sex. Where available, HLA class I and class II types were taken from metadata supplied by the sample provider and were not determined by assay-based typing.

The collaborating institutions used their own protocols to collect whole blood in K2EDTA tubes. For TCRbeta analysis, collaborators shipped samples in one of three forms: frozen whole blood, isolated PBMCs, or DNA extracted from either of those sample types. What the study reported, not specific to this receptor: The amount of clinical and demographic metadata varied by source and participant and was provided uncurated.

Concerning this clone: There is no known antigen for this receptor. Per-base qualities were not stored, and no clone one base away is much larger.

The immunoSEQ Assay, a bias-controlled multiplex PCR, was used to amplify TCRbeta CDR3 regions from genomic DNA. Regarding the original processing steps: Within the assay, amplification of reference gene primers was used to estimate how many nucleated cells each sample contained. To quantify the absolute abundance of each unique TCRbeta CDR3 rearrangement, sequence reads were collapsed and filtered. For each sample, productive Simpson clonality was calculated as the square root of Simpson's diversity index across productive rearrangements. TCRdb took this table from immuneACCESS and kept in-frame rearrangements with V and J called. Such tables lack part of the clones; where checked against another copy, unresolved V genes explain under half of the gap, and the rest is unexplained. D and trimming come from the DNA, and the V and J calls and clone size come from that table. The sample contains some 250,000 clones, 81% of them found a single time. The ten most abundant clones make up 2.5% to 3% of the sample.

The CDR3 contains 15 residues, cysteine and phenylalanine counted. The kept DNA is CDR3 alone, 45 bases in frame from the first base. The junction carries 12 bases between V and J, which are trimmed by 2 bases and 1 base respectively. Per the germline V gene, SQVTM is the CDR1 and ANQGSEA is the CDR2. The chain is assembled from TRBV29-1 and TRBJ2-1; perhaps TRBD1 is the D gene, with 5 bases matching. This clonotype was obtained from a woman aged 55-70 years with active or convalescent COVID-19. Sequencing input: peripheral blood. The CDR3 reads CSVELGVKSYNEQFF. The base sequence is TGCAGCGTTGAACTAGGGGTTAAATCCTACAATGAGCAGTTCTTC.